Given below is one T cell receptor beta chain in context. The sample comes from a study of T cell changes during pregnancy in multiple sclerosis. Sequencing was performed with immunoSEQ multiplex PCR; in TCRdb, only in-frame clones are kept and a portion is missing. The profile shows some 80,000 clones, nearly 95% of them singletons. The sample in question was peripheral blood, obtained in the second trimester of pregnancy. This clonotype was obtained from a female donor with multiple sclerosis, enrolled in a pregnancy study.

The CDR3 region is CAWSVLRLAGGPVSTDTQYF. The CDR3 DNA reads TGTGCCTGGAGTGTACTGAGACTAGCGGGAGGGCCAGTTAGCACAGATACGCAGTATTTT. This chain links TRBV30 with TRBJ2-3, with TRBD2 identical over 14 bases. V lost 0 bases to trimming and J lost 0 bases; unmatched junction nucleotides: 11. The V gene's germline CDR1 is GTSNPN and CDR2 SVGIG (reference sequence). CDR3 length: 20 residues.